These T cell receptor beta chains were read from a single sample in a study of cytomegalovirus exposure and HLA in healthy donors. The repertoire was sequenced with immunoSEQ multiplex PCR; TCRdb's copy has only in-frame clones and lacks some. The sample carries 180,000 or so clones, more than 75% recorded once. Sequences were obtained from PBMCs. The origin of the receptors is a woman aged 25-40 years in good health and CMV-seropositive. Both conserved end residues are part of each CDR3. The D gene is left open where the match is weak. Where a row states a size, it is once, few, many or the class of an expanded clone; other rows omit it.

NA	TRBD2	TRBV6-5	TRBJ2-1	TGTGCCAGCAGTTTCCTAGCGGGGGCTTCCTACAATGAGCAGTTCTTC	CASSFLAGASYNEQFF
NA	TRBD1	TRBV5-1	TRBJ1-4	TGCGCCAGCAGCTACGGACAGGGGGGAAAACTGTTTTTT	CASSYGQGGKLFF
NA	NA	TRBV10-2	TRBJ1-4	TGCGCCAGCCGGGACTTCAATGAAAAACTGTTTTTT	CASRDFNEKLFF
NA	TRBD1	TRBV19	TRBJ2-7	TGTGCCAGTAGTTTAAGGACAGGGGGCTCATCCCTCTACGAGCAGTACTTC	CASSLRTGGSSLYEQYF
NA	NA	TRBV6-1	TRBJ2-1	TGTGCCAGCAGAGAAGTAAGCACCTACAATGAGCAGTTCTTC	CASREVSTYNEQFF
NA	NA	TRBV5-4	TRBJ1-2	TGTGCCAGCAGCTGGGGGCCAGGGGAGGGGTATGGCTACACCTTC	CASSWGPGEGYGYTF
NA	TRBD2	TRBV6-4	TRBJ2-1	TGTGCCAGCAGTGATTCGAGCGGGGGGCCCTACAATGAGCAGTTCTTC	CASSDSSGGPYNEQFF
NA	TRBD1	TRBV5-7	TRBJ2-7	TGTGCCAGCCTCACGCGCCGGGGACAGGCTTTCTACGAGCAGTACTTC	CASLTRRGQAFYEQYF
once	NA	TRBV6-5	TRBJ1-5	TGTGCCAGCAGTCTTCAGGGGCGCAATCAGCCCCAGCATTTT	CASSLQGRNQPQHF
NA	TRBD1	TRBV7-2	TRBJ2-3	TGTGCCAGCAGCTTAACAGGGGTCCAGAATACGCAGTATTTT	CASSLTGVQNTQYF
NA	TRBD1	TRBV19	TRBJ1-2	TGTGCCAGTAGTATCGGGACAGGACCCTACTATGGCTACACCTTC	CASSIGTGPYYGYTF
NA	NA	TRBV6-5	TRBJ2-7	TGTGCCAGCAGTTACTCCGGGACTCGTTACGAGCAGTACTTC	CASSYSGTRYEQYF
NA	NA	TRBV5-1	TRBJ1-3	TGCGCCAGCAGCGGAGGACTGACCGCCTCTGGAAACACCATATATTTT	CASSGGLTASGNTIYF
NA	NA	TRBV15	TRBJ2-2	TGTGCCACCAAGTATGCCCAGACGAACACCGGGGAGCTGTTTTTT	CATKYAQTNTGELFF
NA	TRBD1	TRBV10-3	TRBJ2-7	TGTGCCATCAGACCGGGACAGGGGTCCTCCTACGAGCAGTACTTC	CAIRPGQGSSYEQYF
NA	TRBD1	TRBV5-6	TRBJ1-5	TGTGCCAGCAGCTTGGGGAGACAGGGGTGGGTGCAGCCCCAGCATTTT	CASSLGRQGWVQPQHF
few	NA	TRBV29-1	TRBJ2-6	TGCAGCGTTGAAGACAGTGGGGCCAACGGCCTGACTTTC	CSVEDSGANGLTF
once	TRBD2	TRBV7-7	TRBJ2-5	TGTGCCAGCAGCTTAAAACTAGCGGGGCTAGAGACCCAGTACTTC	CASSLKLAGLETQYF
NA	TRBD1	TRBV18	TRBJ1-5	TGTGCCAGCTCACCACGGACAGGGGATGGCAATCAGCCCCAGCATTTT	CASSPRTGDGNQPQHF
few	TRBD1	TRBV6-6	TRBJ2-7	TGTGCCAGCAGCGCGCAGGGGGCGCCGGGCTACGAGCAGTACTTC	CASSAQGAPGYEQYF
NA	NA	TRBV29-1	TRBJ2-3	TGCAGCGTCCGGACAGGCACAGATACGCAGTATTTT	CSVRTGTDTQYF
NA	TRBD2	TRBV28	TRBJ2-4	TGTGCCAGCAGTTTACTAGCGGGGGACAAAAACATTCAGTACTTC	CASSLLAGDKNIQYF
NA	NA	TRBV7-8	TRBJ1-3	TGTGCCAGCAGCTTAAGACAGTTCCCCTCTGGAAACACCATATATTTT	CASSLRQFPSGNTIYF
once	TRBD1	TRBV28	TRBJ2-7	TGTGCCACGCGGGGGACAGGGGTTTCCTACGAGCAGTACTTC	CATRGTGVSYEQYF
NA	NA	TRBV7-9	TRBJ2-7	TGTGCCAGCAGCTTAGGGTACCGGGGAACGGACTACGAGCAGTACTTC	CASSLGYRGTDYEQYF
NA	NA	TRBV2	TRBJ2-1	TGTGCCAGCATTTCCTGGAGCTCCTACAATGAGCAGTTCTTC	CASISWSSYNEQFF
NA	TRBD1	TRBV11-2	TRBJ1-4	TGTGCCAGCAGCCAGGGGACAGGGGGTTTGAGAACTAATGAAAAACTGTTTTTT	CASSQGTGGLRTNEKLFF
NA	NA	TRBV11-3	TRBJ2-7	TGTGCCAGCAGCTTAAACAGCAGGAATGAGCAGTACTTC	CASSLNSRNEQYF
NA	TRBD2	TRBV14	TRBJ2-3	TGTGCCAGCAGCCAATCAGATAGGCTAGCGGGGGCAGATACGCAGTATTTT	CASSQSDRLAGADTQYF
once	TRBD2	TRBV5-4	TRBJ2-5	TGTGCCAGCAGCCTAGACCGGCGGGGGTCAGGAGAGACCCAGTACTTC	CASSLDRRGSGETQYF
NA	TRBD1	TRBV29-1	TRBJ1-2	TGCCGTGTAGAGGGGGCCGACTATGGCTACACCTTC	CRVEGADYGYTF
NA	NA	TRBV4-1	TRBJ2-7	TGCGCCAGCAGCCCCCATGGGGCGATCAGAGGGCAGTACTTC	CASSPHGAIRGQYF
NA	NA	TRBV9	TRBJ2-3	TGTGCCAGCAGCGTAGGAGGTAGCATATCAGATACGCAGTATTTT	CASSVGGSISDTQYF
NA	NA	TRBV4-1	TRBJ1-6	TGCGCCAGCAGCCCCTGGCCTGCAGATAATTCACCCCTCCACTTT	CASSPWPADNSPLHF
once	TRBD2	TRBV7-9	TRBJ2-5	TGTGCCAGCAGCTTATCGTTCGGGGGGGCTCCGGAGACCCAGTACTTC	CASSLSFGGAPETQYF
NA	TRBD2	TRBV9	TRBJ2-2	TGTGCCAGCAGCACTACGAAACTAGCGGGGCCCAACACCGGGGAGCTGTTTTTT	CASSTTKLAGPNTGELFF
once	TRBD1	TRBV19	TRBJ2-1	TGTGCCAGTAGTATAAGAGACAGGGGCTGGAATGAGCAGTTCTTC	CASSIRDRGWNEQFF
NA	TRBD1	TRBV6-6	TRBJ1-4	TGTGCCAGCAGTTTCCCACAGGGGAGGGAAAAACTGTTTTTT	CASSFPQGREKLFF
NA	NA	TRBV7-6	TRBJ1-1	TGTGCCAGCAGCCTCGGGGTGGGTACTGAAGCTTTCTTT	CASSLGVGTEAFF
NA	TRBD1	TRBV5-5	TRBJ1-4	TGTGCCAGCAGCCTGCCCCACACAGGGGGAACTAATGAAAAACTGTTTTTT	CASSLPHTGGTNEKLFF
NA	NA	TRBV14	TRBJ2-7	TGTGCCAGCAGCCAGAGCCGGTCGGGGTCCTACGAGCAGTACTTC	CASSQSRSGSYEQYF
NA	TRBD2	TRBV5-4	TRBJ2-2	TGTGCCAGCAGCCTGGGGACTAGCGGGGGGGATATAACCGGGGAGCTGTTTTTT	CASSLGTSGGDITGELFF